This T cell receptor beta chain derives from a study of tumor-infiltrating lymphocytes in oesophageal squamous cell carcinoma. The V gene end was trimmed by 6 bases and the J gene end by 4 bases; junction bases not matched to a gene: 10. The germline CDR1 and CDR2 sequences are MNHNY and SVGAGI (reference sequence). This CDR3 contains 15 residues. Using its own MiXCR run on the PCR reads, TCRdb lists one record per CDR3 protein. Seen here are roughly 9,000 distinct CDR3 sequences, around two thirds observed once, and the top ten hold around 34%. The sequence came from a female donor with esophageal squamous cell carcinoma. The chain uses TRBV6-6 and TRBJ2-3; 7 bases map to TRBD1. Sequencing used esophageal tumor tissue. The CDR3 DNA reads TGTGCCAGCAGGATACAGGGGAGAGGCGCAGATACGCAGTATTTT. Protein product: CASRIQGRGADTQYF.